This T cell receptor (beta chain) was obtained from a study of CD8+ T cells in alopecia areata. On the study more broadly: Twice a day, 5 to 10 mg of oral tofacitinib was administered to treated patients. For treated patients, severity scores reflected the percentage of scalp area affected.

The study's findings and limits: Persistence of many expanded lesional clones was seen in scalp and blood during tofacitinib.

Reverse transcription of extracted RNA yielded cDNA, which provided the sequencing template. Assay: immunoSEQ multiplex PCR; the TCRdb copy retains only in-frame clones and omits some. This sample has under 250,000 clones, with around three fifths found just once. Details on this clone: The antigen remains undetermined.

Documented treatment: oral pan-JAK inhibitor, 5-10 mg twice daily. From alopecia areata patients, lesional scalp punch biopsies and peripheral blood were collected. The sequenced sample was CD4+ T cells sorted from blood, obtained at week 4, from a patient treated with tofacitinib. The sequence derives from a human donor with alopecia areata.

The CDR3 here is CAWQGGQGTEAFF. The CDR3 nucleotides are TGTGCCTGGCAGGGGGGTCAGGGCACTGAAGCTTTCTTT. The chain has TRBV30 and TRBJ1-1, with 7 bases lining up with TRBD1. The CDR3 runs 13 residues. The V segment lost 5 bases and the J segment 4 bases; nucleotides outside the gene matches: 7. Germline CDR1 and CDR2: GTSNPN and SVGIG (reference sequence).